This TCR beta chain came from a study of blood T cell repertoires in COVID-19. Study in general: The United States, Italy and Spain provided the acute and convalescent COVID-19 samples. In each case, the material was cDNA or gDNA derived from T cells, B-cell-depleted T cells, or PBMCs.

As originally analysed: The assay estimated nucleated cells by amplifying reference gene primers. This table comes from immunoSEQ multiplex PCR, and its TCRdb copy is limited to in-frame clones, with some not included. The DNA gave D and trimming, while V, J and clone size come from that table. This sample has fewer than 250,000 clones, with just under 85% found just once. Germline CDR1 SGHRS, CDR2 YFSETQ. V was trimmed by 6 bases and J by 4 bases, leaving 22 bases between them. The CDR3 is 17 amino acids. Sequenced sample: peripheral blood. The rearrangement uses TRBV5-1 and TRBJ2-2; D call uncertain. The origin of this receptor is a woman in her sixties or seventies with active or convalescent COVID-19. In nucleotides, the CDR3 is TGCGCCAGCACCACCGGTAGCTTACTTGTCGGCACCGGGGAGCTGTTTTTT. Translating it yields CASTTGSLLVGTGELFF.